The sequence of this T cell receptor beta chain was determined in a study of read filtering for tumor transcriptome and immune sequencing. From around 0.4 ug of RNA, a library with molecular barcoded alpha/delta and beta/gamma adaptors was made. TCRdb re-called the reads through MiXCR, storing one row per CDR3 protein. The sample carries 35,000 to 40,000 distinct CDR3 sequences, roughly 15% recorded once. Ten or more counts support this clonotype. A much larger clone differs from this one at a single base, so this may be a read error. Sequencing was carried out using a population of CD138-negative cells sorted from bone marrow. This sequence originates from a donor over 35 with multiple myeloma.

CDR3 region: CAGSQARTSGGEQFF. CDR3 nucleotide sequence: TGTGCCGGCAGCCAAGCGAGGACTAGCGGGGGTGAGCAGTTCTTC. The V and J genes are TRBV3-1 and TRBJ2-1, with 13 nucleotides matching TRBD2. Germline-derived CDR1 and CDR2 are LGHDT and YNNKEL (reference sequence). The CDR3 has 15 residues.